This section outlines one T cell receptor beta chain sequence together with its context. This specimen comes from a study of regulatory T cells in long-lasting Graves disease. Time point specified: newly diagnosed GD, antithyroid drugs for less than 3 months. PBMC-derived RNA was used for the TCR library. iRepertoire HTBI primers and Arm-PCR of CDR3 regions built TCR beta libraries. TCRdb itself ran the multiplex PCR reads through MiXCR, one entry per CDR3 protein. The repertoire holds about 400,000 distinct CDR3 sequences, 15% seen once, with about 8% in the top ten. Deletions cut 4 bases from V and 4 bases from J, with 16 bases between. Germline CDR1 and CDR2: SQVTM and ANQGSEA. This CDR3 region has 14 residues. The same sample was also studied in work on T cells in Graves' hyperthyroidism and ophthalmopathy. That study adds: First-round RT-PCR with HTBI primers amplified the TCR CDR3 region.

This specimen was peripheral blood mononuclear cells (PBMCs), taken at new diagnosis, from a patient treated with antithyroid drugs. The V gene is TRBV29-1, the J gene TRBJ2-5; D assignment may be TRBD1 or TRBD2 (6 bases each). The TCR originated in a woman between 35 and 50 years old with Graves disease. For the CDR3, the DNA is TGCAGCGTTGTTGGGTCGGGGGCCGGAGAGACCCAGTACTTC. Its protein is CSVVGSGAGETQYF.